This T cell receptor (beta chain) originates from a study of OX40 agonist ivuxolimab in advanced cancers. At the level of the study: The mean age was roughly 60 years, ranging from roughly 23 to 79, with 65% to 90% of participants male.

Produced via immunoSEQ multiplex PCR; TCRdb's table is partial and in-frame only. The sample lists 70,000 or so clones; around 80% were seen once. Study observations and caveats: On average, a greater number of expanded clones characterised CD8+ T cells relative to CD4+.

Germline V gives CDR1 SNHLY, CDR2 FYNNEI. Trimming took off 4 bases at V and 2 bases at J, with 8 bases between the two ends. The CDR3 spans 13 residues. Regarding this clone: Its antigen is not known.

The sampling schedule covered blood at baseline, cycle 4 day 1, and cycle 7 day 1. V and J are TRBV2 and TRBJ2-5; possible D gene TRBD1, 6 bases. This sample comprised CD4+ or CD8+ T cells sorted from blood, obtained in a trial of the OX40 agonist ivuxolimab. The TCR was taken from an adult with an advanced solid tumor such as melanoma, head and neck, liver or kidney cancer. CDR3 amino acids: CASSVDRQETQYF. CDR3 nucleotides: TGTGCCAGCAGTGTGGACAGACAAGAGACCCAGTACTTC.